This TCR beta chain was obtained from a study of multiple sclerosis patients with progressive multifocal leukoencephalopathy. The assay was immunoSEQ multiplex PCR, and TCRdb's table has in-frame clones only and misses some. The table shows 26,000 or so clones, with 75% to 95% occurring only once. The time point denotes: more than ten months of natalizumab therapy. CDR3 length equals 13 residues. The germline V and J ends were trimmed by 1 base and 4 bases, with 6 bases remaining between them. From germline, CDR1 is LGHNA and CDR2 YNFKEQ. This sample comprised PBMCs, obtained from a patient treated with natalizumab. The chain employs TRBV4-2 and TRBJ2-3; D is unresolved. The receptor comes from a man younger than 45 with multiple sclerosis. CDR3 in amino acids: CASSQGLADTQYF. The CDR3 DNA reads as TGTGCCAGCAGCCAAGGTCTGGCAGATACGCAGTATTTT.